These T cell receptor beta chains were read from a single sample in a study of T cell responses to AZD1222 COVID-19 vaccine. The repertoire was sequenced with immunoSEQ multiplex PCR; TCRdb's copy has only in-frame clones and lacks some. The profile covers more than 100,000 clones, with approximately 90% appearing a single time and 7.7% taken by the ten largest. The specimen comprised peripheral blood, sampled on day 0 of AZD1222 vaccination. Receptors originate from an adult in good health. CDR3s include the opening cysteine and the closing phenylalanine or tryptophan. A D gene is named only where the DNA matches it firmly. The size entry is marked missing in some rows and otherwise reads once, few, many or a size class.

CDR3 protein: CASSLGTNTEAFF
CDR3 DNA: TGTGCCAGTAGCCTAGGGACTAACACTGAAGCTTTCTTT
V gene: TRBV19
J gene: TRBJ1-1
clone size: -
CDR3 length: 13
D gene: -

CDR3 protein: CASSPSGSNSPLHF
CDR3 DNA: TGTGCCAGCAGTCCCTCCGGTAGTAATTCACCCCTCCACTTT
V gene: TRBV28
J gene: TRBJ1-6
clone size: -
CDR3 length: 14
D gene: -

CDR3 protein: CASSLAPRAGGNEQFF
CDR3 DNA: TGTGCCAGCAGCTTAGCTCCGCGGGCTGGAGGGAATGAGCAGTTCTTC
V gene: TRBV7-6
J gene: TRBJ2-1
clone size: -
CDR3 length: 16
D gene: -

CDR3 protein: CATSTAGLAVYEQYF
CDR3 DNA: TGTGCCACCTCCACCGCGGGGCTAGCGGTTTACGAGCAGTACTTC
V gene: TRBV19
J gene: TRBJ2-7
clone size: -
CDR3 length: 15
D gene: TRBD2

CDR3 protein: CASSTLAGGSYEQYF
CDR3 DNA: TGTGCCAGCAGTACACTAGCGGGAGGTTCCTACGAGCAGTACTTC
V gene: TRBV6-2/TRBV6-3
J gene: TRBJ2-7
clone size: -
CDR3 length: 15
D gene: TRBD2

CDR3 protein: CASTRGSTGNTIYF
CDR3 DNA: TGTGCCAGCACTCGAGGCTCAACTGGAAACACCATATATTTT
V gene: TRBV28
J gene: TRBJ1-3
clone size: -
CDR3 length: 14
D gene: -

CDR3 protein: CASSPSWAGDSYEQYF
CDR3 DNA: TGCGCCAGCAGCCCCTCCTGGGCAGGCGATTCCTACGAGCAGTACTTC
V gene: TRBV10-1
J gene: TRBJ2-7
clone size: -
CDR3 length: 16
D gene: -

CDR3 protein: CASSGSSSYNEQFF
CDR3 DNA: TGTGCCAGCAGCGGCTCCAGCTCCTACAATGAGCAGTTCTTC
V gene: TRBV6-2/TRBV6-3
J gene: TRBJ2-1
clone size: -
CDR3 length: 14
D gene: -

CDR3 protein: CATQEGGSGNTIYF
CDR3 DNA: TGTGCCACCCAGGAAGGGGGCTCTGGAAACACCATATATTTT
V gene: TRBV24-1
J gene: TRBJ1-3
clone size: -
CDR3 length: 14
D gene: -

CDR3 protein: CASKASGTSGRVLNEQFF
CDR3 DNA: TGTGCCAGCAAGGCCTCCGGGACTAGCGGGAGGGTCCTTAATGAGCAGTTCTTC
V gene: TRBV28
J gene: TRBJ2-1
clone size: -
CDR3 length: 18
D gene: TRBD2

CDR3 protein: CASAPFSRDRSVYSNQPQHF
CDR3 DNA: TGTGCCAGTGCCCCGTTTTCGAGGGACAGGAGCGTTTATAGCAATCAGCCCCAGCATTTT
V gene: TRBV19
J gene: TRBJ1-5
clone size: -
CDR3 length: 20
D gene: TRBD1

CDR3 protein: CASTPRGDQPQHF
CDR3 DNA: TGTGCCAGCACCCCTAGGGGGGATCAGCCCCAGCATTTT
V gene: TRBV12-3/TRBV12-4
J gene: TRBJ1-5
clone size: -
CDR3 length: 13
D gene: -

CDR3 protein: CASSSRGGSGANVLTF
CDR3 DNA: TGTGCCAGCAGCTCCAGGGGGGGGTCTGGGGCCAACGTCCTGACTTTC
V gene: TRBV28
J gene: TRBJ2-6
clone size: once
CDR3 length: 16
D gene: -

CDR3 protein: CASGRGYEQYF
CDR3 DNA: TGTGCCAGCGGCAGAGGCTACGAGCAGTACTTC
V gene: TRBV6-5
J gene: TRBJ2-7
clone size: -
CDR3 length: 11
D gene: -

CDR3 protein: CASTPDRNFPGNTIYF
CDR3 DNA: TGTGCCAGTACTCCGGACAGAAACTTCCCTGGAAACACCATATATTTT
V gene: TRBV19
J gene: TRBJ1-3
clone size: -
CDR3 length: 16
D gene: -

CDR3 protein: CASSEWGLAGRNEQFF
CDR3 DNA: TGTGCCAGCAGTGAATGGGGACTAGCGGGAAGAAATGAGCAGTTCTTC
V gene: TRBV25-1
J gene: TRBJ2-1
clone size: -
CDR3 length: 16
D gene: TRBD2

CDR3 protein: CASSLAPPGANYGYTF
CDR3 DNA: TGTGCCAGCAGCTTAGCCCCGCCAGGAGCTAACTATGGCTACACCTTC
V gene: TRBV7-8
J gene: TRBJ1-2
clone size: -
CDR3 length: 16
D gene: -

CDR3 protein: CASSVGGADGYTF
CDR3 DNA: TGTGCCAGCAGCGTCGGGGGGGCAGATGGCTACACCTTC
V gene: TRBV9
J gene: TRBJ1-2
clone size: -
CDR3 length: 13
D gene: -

CDR3 protein: CAWARSGIMNTEAFF
CDR3 DNA: TGTGCCTGGGCCCGGTCCGGGATCATGAACACTGAAGCTTTCTTT
V gene: TRBV30
J gene: TRBJ1-1
clone size: -
CDR3 length: 15
D gene: -

CDR3 protein: CASSSTGGAGDGNQPQHF
CDR3 DNA: TGTGCCAGCAGCTCCACAGGGGGCGCCGGGGACGGCAATCAGCCCCAGCATTTT
V gene: TRBV7-9
J gene: TRBJ1-5
clone size: -
CDR3 length: 18
D gene: TRBD1

CDR3 protein: CASSINTGGNYGYTF
CDR3 DNA: TGTGCCAGCTCGATTAATACGGGGGGAAACTATGGCTACACCTTC
V gene: TRBV6-5
J gene: TRBJ1-2
clone size: -
CDR3 length: 15
D gene: -

CDR3 protein: CASSPGLVGYEQYF
CDR3 DNA: TGTGCCAGCAGTCCCGGACTAGTTGGGTACGAGCAGTACTTC
V gene: TRBV27
J gene: TRBJ2-7
clone size: -
CDR3 length: 14
D gene: TRBD2

CDR3 protein: CSARGTSGKWQFF
CDR3 DNA: TGCAGTGCTCGTGGGACTAGCGGGAAATGGCAGTTCTTC
V gene: TRBV20-1
J gene: TRBJ2-1
clone size: once
CDR3 length: 13
D gene: TRBD2

CDR3 protein: CASSEAAGQGYNEQFF
CDR3 DNA: TGTGCCAGCAGTGAAGCCGCGGGACAGGGGTACAATGAGCAGTTCTTC
V gene: TRBV6-1
J gene: TRBJ2-1
clone size: -
CDR3 length: 16
D gene: TRBD1

CDR3 protein: CASRPGAGGSSEQFF
CDR3 DNA: TGTGCCAGCAGGCCGGGCGCGGGAGGGAGTAGTGAGCAGTTCTTC
V gene: TRBV6-5
J gene: TRBJ2-1
clone size: -
CDR3 length: 15
D gene: TRBD2

CDR3 protein: CASRGIGTGELFF
CDR3 DNA: TGCGCCAGCAGGGGTATTGGGACCGGGGAGCTGTTTTTT
V gene: TRBV10-2
J gene: TRBJ2-2
clone size: -
CDR3 length: 13
D gene: -

CDR3 protein: CASSELGYNEQFF
CDR3 DNA: TGTGCCAGCAGTGAATTGGGCTACAATGAGCAGTTCTTC
V gene: TRBV2
J gene: TRBJ2-1
clone size: -
CDR3 length: 13
D gene: -

CDR3 protein: CASSIDTGTAGEQYF
CDR3 DNA: TGTGCCAGTAGTATAGATACCGGTACCGCGGGGGAGCAGTACTTC
V gene: TRBV19
J gene: TRBJ2-7
clone size: -
CDR3 length: 15
D gene: -

CDR3 protein: CASSLEFSGTNNEQFF
CDR3 DNA: TGTGCCAGCAGCTTGGAGTTTAGCGGGACCAACAATGAGCAGTTCTTC
V gene: TRBV5-4
J gene: TRBJ2-1
clone size: few
CDR3 length: 16
D gene: TRBD2

CDR3 protein: CASSDGTSGRSELNTQYF
CDR3 DNA: TGTGCCAGCAGTGATGGGACTAGCGGGAGGTCCGAACTTAATACGCAGTATTTT
V gene: TRBV25-1
J gene: TRBJ2-3
clone size: -
CDR3 length: 18
D gene: TRBD2

CDR3 protein: CATSDSPLNSEQFF
CDR3 DNA: TGTGCCACCAGTGATTCCCCCCTAAACAGTGAGCAGTTCTTC
V gene: TRBV24-1
J gene: TRBJ2-1
clone size: once
CDR3 length: 14
D gene: -

CDR3 protein: CASSFGRQGGSGYTF
CDR3 DNA: TGTGCCAGCAGCTTTGGGCGTCAGGGAGGTTCTGGCTACACCTTC
V gene: TRBV7-9
J gene: TRBJ1-2
clone size: -
CDR3 length: 15
D gene: -

CDR3 protein: CASSWASGPWDTIYF
CDR3 DNA: TGTGCCAGCAGCTGGGCCTCGGGACCCTGGGACACCATATATTTT
V gene: TRBV7-9
J gene: TRBJ1-3
clone size: -
CDR3 length: 15
D gene: -

CDR3 protein: CASSFPPGGAGNTGELFF
CDR3 DNA: TGTGCCAGCAGCTTCCCCCCTGGGGGGGCCGGGAACACCGGGGAGCTGTTTTTT
V gene: TRBV7-9
J gene: TRBJ2-2
clone size: -
CDR3 length: 18
D gene: -

CDR3 protein: CASSSRGSLNSPLHF
CDR3 DNA: TGTGCCAGCAGCTCCAGGGGGTCTCTGAATTCACCCCTCCACTTT
V gene: TRBV11-1
J gene: TRBJ1-6
clone size: -
CDR3 length: 15
D gene: TRBD1

CDR3 protein: CASKLAGGVNTGELFF
CDR3 DNA: TGCGCCAGCAAACTAGCGGGAGGAGTCAACACCGGGGAGCTGTTTTTT
V gene: TRBV10-2
J gene: TRBJ2-2
clone size: once
CDR3 length: 16
D gene: TRBD2

CDR3 protein: CASSPLRGTYNEQFF
CDR3 DNA: TGTGCCAGCTCACCACTCCGGGGGACCTACAATGAGCAGTTCTTC
V gene: TRBV18
J gene: TRBJ2-1
clone size: -
CDR3 length: 15
D gene: -

CDR3 protein: CASSLTGGPYEQYF
CDR3 DNA: TGCGCCAGCAGCTTGACAGGGGGTCCCTACGAGCAGTACTTC
V gene: TRBV5-1
J gene: TRBJ2-7
clone size: -
CDR3 length: 14
D gene: TRBD1

CDR3 protein: CASSYSGEQPQHF
CDR3 DNA: TGTGCCAGCAGTTACTCCGGGGAACAGCCCCAGCATTTT
V gene: TRBV6-2/TRBV6-3
J gene: TRBJ1-5
clone size: -
CDR3 length: 13
D gene: -

CDR3 protein: CASRGGHSPLHF
CDR3 DNA: TGTGCCAGCAGGGGGGGGCATTCACCCCTCCACTTT
V gene: TRBV28
J gene: TRBJ1-6
clone size: -
CDR3 length: 12
D gene: -